This T cell receptor beta chain was documented in a study of cytomegalovirus exposure and HLA in healthy donors. Across the study: A data release that came early held roughly 85 million unique TCRs from HLA-typed donors.

Whole-study results and caveats: Most TCR sequences were seen very rarely across donors, but some public TCRs occurred in many. When presence/absence was analysed, sequencing depth was taken to be roughly uniform across donors. Reports described diagnosis of cytomegalovirus status by the classifier as highly specific and sensitive.

Germline V gene lookup returns CDR1 MNHEY and CDR2 SVGAGI. V lost 6 bases, J lost 5 bases, and 16 bases lay in between. The CDR3 extends over 14 amino acids. With 60 Vbeta and 13 Jbeta primers, the PCR was carried out. Here immunoSEQ multiplex PCR was the method, and the copy in TCRdb shows in-frame clones only, minus some. The table lists about 200,000 clones, 70% to 80% of them singletons. In the case of this clone: The antigen remains undetermined.

This TCR was sampled from a male donor in good health and CMV-seronegative. The chain joins TRBV6-5 to TRBJ1-2, with a possible D match to TRBD1 (6 bases). The sample comprised PBMCs. The CDR3: CASSPRTARYGYTF. CDR3 nucleotide sequence: TGTGCCAGCAGCCCCAGGACAGCTAGATATGGCTACACCTTC.